This TCR beta chain originates from a study of post-analysis software for immune sequencing data. Regarding the study as a whole: Among multiple sclerosis patients, normalized Chao1 diversity was significantly below that of controls. Patients used roughly five TRBV segments, including TRBV5-6, TRBV5-1 and TRBV20-1, more often than controls.

cDNA libraries for TCR beta contained unique molecular identifiers. The T cell input of about 1 to 10 million gave roughly 460,000 cDNA molecules. MiXCR, run by TCRdb on the PCR reads, gives a single entry per CDR3 protein. The sample lists roughly 730,000 distinct CDR3 sequences, approximately 30% occurring once. V dropped 0 bases and J dropped 3 bases, with 16 bases sitting between them. From germline, CDR1 is MNHEY and CDR2 SVGAGI. The CDR3 covers 17 residues. About this clonotype: What it binds is unknown.

The chain has TRBV6-5 and TRBJ2-3; a weak D match, TRBD2 (5 bases). The sequence came from a girl aged 10 to 17 with multiple sclerosis. Sequencing input: blood. The CDR3: CASSYSSWLAGTDTQYF. The CDR3 nucleotides are TGTGCCAGCAGTTACTCGAGTTGGCTAGCCGGGACAGATACGCAGTATTTT.